One sample yielded the 31 T cell receptor beta chains listed below, sequenced in a study of shared clonotypes between healthy human individuals. Profiling relied on immunoSEQ multiplex PCR, and the TCRdb table lists in-frame clones only, not all of them. The data hold 2,500,000 or so clones, with more than 90% observed a single time. The sequencing sample was made of naive CD4+ T cells sorted from blood. Noted subset: CD45RA+ positively selected. These receptors were obtained from a man younger than 35 in good health.

The rearrangement links TRBV10-1 to TRBJ1-1; TRBD1 agrees at 9 bases. Unmatched junction bases numbered 3, after V lost 5 bases and J lost 5 bases. CDR3 length: 13 residues. CDR1 is WNHNN and CDR2 is SYGVQD in the germline V gene (reference sequence). Here the CDR3 reads CASSRQGGTEAFF. CDR3 nucleotide sequence: TGCGCCAGCAGTCGACAGGGGGGTACTGAAGCTTTCTTT.

The V and J genes are TRBV7-9 and TRBJ2-5; D may match TRBD1 or TRBD2 (5 bases each). Trimming stripped 0 bases from V and 2 bases from J, with 10 bases between. The CDR3 has 15 amino acids. CDR1 and CDR2 (germline): SEHNR, FQNEAQ (reference sequence). CDR3 region: CASSLALGEQETQYF. The CDR3 DNA reads TGTGCCAGCAGCTTAGCGCTGGGGGAACAAGAGACCCAGTACTTC. Full variable domain (missing parts from reference TRBV7-9 and TRBJ2-5): DTGVSQNPRHKITKRGQNVTFRCDPISEHNRLYWYRQTLGQGPEFLTYFQNEAQLEKSRLLSDRFSAERPKGSFSTLEIQRTEQGDSAMYLCASSLALGEQETQYFGPGTRLLVL.

The rearrangement joins TRBV12-5 to TRBJ2-7; 7 bases map to TRBD1. The CDR3 is 15 residues long. After removal of 1 base from V and 2 bases from J, the junction contained 5 bases not matched to a gene. CDR1 LGHNT and CDR2 FRNRAP come from the germline V gene. The CDR3 sequence is CASGLARTGTYEQYF. Here the CDR3 DNA reads TGTGCTAGTGGTTTGGCCCGGACAGGAACCTACGAGCAGTACTTC.

About this clone itself: Other DNA sequences from this sample encode an identical CDR3 as well. The chain couples TRBV6-1 to TRBJ2-7; unclear D gene. V was pared by 2 bases and J by 6 bases, with 5 bases between. Germline V CDR1 and CDR2: MNHNS, SASEGT. The CDR3 runs 11 residues. The CDR3 loop reads CASSESGEQYF. The CDR3 region has the DNA TGTGCCAGCAGTGAATCGGGCGAGCAGTACTTC.

The chain links TRBV10-1 to TRBJ2-7; possibly TRBD1 or TRBD2 for D (5 bases each). V was trimmed by 4 bases and J by 4 bases, leaving 11 bases between them. From germline, CDR1 is WNHNN and CDR2 SYGVQD (reference sequence). The CDR3 has 13 residues. The CDR3 region has the DNA TGCGCCAGCAGTGCACACGGGGCATACGAGCAGTACTTC. Translating it yields CASSAHGAYEQYF.

The V and J genes are TRBV25-1 and TRBJ2-7; TRBD1 is a possible D gene (5 bases). The CDR3 runs 15 residues. Between the trimmed V and J ends, which lost 1 base and 0 bases, there was a span of 10 bases. Germline values: CDR1 MGHDK, CDR2 SYGVNS. The CDR3 is CASSESLTASYEQYF. CDR3 coding DNA: TGTGCCAGCAGTGAATCCCTGACAGCCTCCTACGAGCAGTACTTC.

The chain carries TRBV27 and TRBJ2-7; TRBD1 agrees at 8 bases. V shed 2 bases, J shed 2 bases, and the junction held 8 bases outside the gene matches. The CDR3 has 16 residues. Germline V gene sequence: CDR1 MNHEY, CDR2 SMNVEV (reference sequence). For the CDR3, the DNA is TGTGCCAGCAGTTTAGCCCGGGACAGGACCACCTACGAGCAGTACTTC. Its protein product is CASSLARDRTTYEQYF.

This clone has only one observation. The rearrangement joins TRBV7-9 to TRBJ2-1, with 8 bases that match TRBD2. This CDR3 is 17 amino acids long. Germline loops: CDR1 SEHNR, CDR2 FQNEAQ (reference sequence). Germline trimming cut 5 bases from V and 0 bases from J; bases unmatched to any gene: 9. CDR3 amino acids: CASSPRGGGFSYNEQFF. CDR3 in DNA: TGTGCCAGCAGCCCCCGGGGCGGGGGGTTCTCCTACAATGAGCAGTTCTTC.

This clone turned up a few times. The V and J genes are TRBV10-3 and TRBJ1-1; TRBD1 might be the D (5 bases). With 4 bases removed from V and 5 bases from J, the gap between germline ends came to 11 bases. The CDR3 loop spans 13 amino acids. From germline, CDR1 is ENHRY and CDR2 SYGVKD. The CDR3 protein is CAISGGPGTEAFF. CDR3 coding DNA: TGTGCCATCAGTGGGGGACCTGGGACTGAAGCTTTCTTT.

The chain employs TRBV18 and TRBJ1-2; possible D gene TRBD1, 5 bases. Germline-derived CDR1 and CDR2 are KGHSH and LQKENI. The CDR3 covers 18 residues. The ends were cut back, 2 bases at V and 0 bases at J, with 19 bases in the middle. CDR3 nucleotide sequence: TGTGCCAGCTCACCAATCCACTCAGGGATGGTGGCTAACTATGGCTACACCTTC. It specifies CASSPIHSGMVANYGYTF.

The chain is built from TRBV11-2 and TRBJ2-3; 11 bases are a match to TRBD2. Germline loops: CDR1 SGHAT, CDR2 FQNNGV. This CDR3 comprises 16 residues. Trimming removed 3 bases from V and 4 bases from J; junction bases left unmatched: 6. CDR3 nucleotide sequence: TGTGCCAGCAGCTTGAGACTAGCGGGGTCTCCAGATACGCAGTATTTT. It is translated as CASSLRLAGSPDTQYF.

The chain uses TRBV5-4 and TRBJ1-1; 7 nucleotides align to TRBD1. This CDR3 is 14 amino acids long. V shed 2 bases and J 7 bases; nucleotides not matched to a gene: 8. Germline V gene sequence: CDR1 SGHNT, CDR2 YYREEE (reference sequence). CDR3 nucleotides: TGTGCCAGCAGCTTCCGGGACAGCGCGTTTGAAGCTTTCTTT. Amino acids: CASSFRDSAFEAFF.

The J gene is TRBJ1-5, the V gene TRBV19; D is ambiguous. This CDR3 has 16 residues. V lost 0 bases and J lost 1, with 10 bases in between. Germline V gene sequence: CDR1 LNHDA, CDR2 SQIVND (reference sequence). As DNA, the CDR3 is TGTGCCAGTAGTATAGAACCGGCTTCGAGCAATCAGCCCCAGCATTTT. Its translation: CASSIEPASSNQPQHF.

This clone appeared once. The chain links TRBV6-1 to TRBJ1-1, with D perhaps TRBD1 (5 bases). Per germline, CDR1 MNHNS and CDR2 SASEGT. Trimming stripped 2 bases from V and 4 bases from J, with 8 bases between. The CDR3 extends over 13 amino acids. CDR3 bases: TGTGCCAGCAGTGAACTGACAGTCACTGAAGCTTTCTTT. As protein: CASSELTVTEAFF.

This chain uses TRBV9 with TRBJ2-3, with 7 bases that match TRBD1. In germline, CDR1 is SGDLS, CDR2 YYNGEE. With V trimmed by 1 base and J by 1 base, 6 bases remained unmatched. CDR3 length: 16 residues. This chain's CDR3 is CASSVSKGAGTDTQYF. The CDR3 DNA is TGTGCCAGCAGCGTAAGCAAGGGGGCTGGCACAGATACGCAGTATTTT. The complete variable domain, with remaining parts taken from reference TRBV9 and TRBJ2-3, reads DSGVTQTPKHLITATGQRVTLRCSPRSGDLSVYWYQQSLDQGLQFLIQYYNGEERAKGNILERFSAQQFPDLHSELNLSSLELGDSALYFCASSVSKGAGTDTQYFGPGTRLTVL.

The chain joins TRBV18 to TRBJ1-6, with a weak D call TRBD1 (5 bases). The CDR3 length is 15 residues. CDR1 and CDR2 from the germline V gene are KGHSH and LQKENI. The V gene lost 0 bases and the J gene lost 7 bases, with 10 bases spanning the gap. CDR3 nucleotides: TGTGCCAGCTCACCACCTGGGGCTTCGAATTCACCCCTCCACTTT. Translated: CASSPPGASNSPLHF.

The rearrangement joins TRBV28 to TRBJ2-7; 8 positions agree with TRBD1. CDR3 length: 15 residues. Looked up from germline, CDR1 is MDHEN and CDR2 is SYDVKM. V lost 5 bases to trimming and J lost 3 bases; unmatched junction nucleotides: 9. This chain's CDR3 is CASSRGQGPYYEQYF. Here the CDR3 DNA reads TGTGCCAGCAGTCGAGGACAGGGACCATACTACGAGCAGTACTTC.

This sequence joins TRBV29-1 and TRBJ2-3, with TRBD1 matching over 7 bases. Trimming removed 4 bases from V and 2 bases from J; junction bases left unmatched: 6. Germline CDR1 and CDR2: SQVTM and ANQGSEA. The CDR3 loop spans 14 amino acids. CDR3 DNA sequence: TGCAGCGTTGTGGCAGGGGGAAACACAGATACGCAGTATTTT. As protein: CSVVAGGNTDTQYF.

This clone was seen once. The V gene is TRBV7-2, the J gene TRBJ2-1; 7 nucleotides line up with TRBD2. This CDR3 region has 15 residues. V was clipped by 0 bases and J by 4 bases; unmatched bases: 3. From germline, CDR1 is SGHTA and CDR2 FQGNSA. This CDR3 reads CASSLARLAYNEQFF. The CDR3 DNA reads TGTGCCAGCAGCTTAGCGAGACTAGCTTACAATGAGCAGTTCTTC.

This clone was counted between two and nine times. This chain links TRBV29-1 with TRBJ1-2; D perhaps matches TRBD1 (5 bases). Looked up from germline, CDR1 is SQVTM and CDR2 is ANQGSEA. The V end was cut by 7 bases, the J end by 8 bases, with 17 bases between. This CDR3 has 12 amino acids. The CDR3: CSASGGALGYTF. The CDR3 coding sequence is TGCAGCGCTTCTGGAGGGGCGCTGGGCTACACCTTC.

The count of this clone is one. The V gene is TRBV19, the J gene TRBJ2-2; 7 nucleotides align to TRBD1. The germline V gene has CDR1 LNHDA and CDR2 SQIVND (reference sequence). CDR3 size: 17 residues. Trimming removed 0 bases from V and 6 bases from J; junction bases left unmatched: 10. CDR3 nucleotides: TGTGCCAGTAGTATAGATCGAGGGGGCGCGGCCCCCGGGGAGCTGTTTTTT. Protein product: CASSIDRGGAAPGELFF.

This chain uses TRBV6-1 with TRBJ1-6; D is uncertain. The CDR3 sequence is 11 residues long. CDR1 is MNHNS, CDR2 SASEGT, per germline. The germline V and J ends were trimmed by 8 bases and 6 bases, with 5 bases remaining between them. CDR3: CASESNSPLHF. The CDR3, as DNA: TGTGCCAGCGAAAGTAATTCACCCCTCCACTTT.

The chain combines TRBV14 with TRBJ2-2; weak D call: TRBD1 (5 bases). V gave up 3 bases and J gave up 7 bases, with 18 bases separating them. CDR3 size: 16 residues. From germline, CDR1 is SGHDN and CDR2 FVKESK. The CDR3 protein is CASSQLDIPGDGELFF. CDR3 sequence (DNA): TGTGCCAGCAGCCAGTTGGACATACCTGGGGACGGGGAGCTGTTTTTT.

This rearrangement joins TRBV11-2 to TRBJ1-2; 7 bases line up with TRBD1. Trimming took 0 bases from V and 8 from J; bases not matched to a gene: 9. The CDR3 covers 15 residues. Germline V gene sequence: CDR1 SGHAT, CDR2 FQNNGV. The CDR3 loop is CASSLDYRGQGGYTF. CDR3 nucleotide sequence: TGTGCCAGCAGCTTAGATTACAGGGGCCAGGGCGGCTACACCTTC.

This chain links TRBV7-9 with TRBJ2-3; D is perhaps TRBD2 (5 bases). This CDR3 has 12 amino acids. V lost 1 base, J lost 8 bases, and 7 bases lay in between. Germline CDR1 is SEHNR and CDR2 is FQNEAQ (reference sequence). This CDR3 reads CASSLVSGTQYF. The CDR3 bases are TGTGCCAGCAGCTTAGTCAGCGGTACGCAGTATTTT.

The gene calls are TRBV9 and TRBJ2-3; TRBD2 agrees at 10 bases. J was trimmed by 3 bases and V by 3 bases; bases with no gene match: 7. This CDR3 is 16 amino acids long. The germline CDR1 and CDR2 sequences are SGDLS and YYNGEE. In nucleotides, the CDR3 is TGTGCCAGCAGCGGCCGCCCACTAGCGGGGACAGATACGCAGTATTTT. Its protein product is CASSGRPLAGTDTQYF.

V usage is TRBV7-3 and J usage is TRBJ2-1; D not resolved. Germline assignment: CDR1 SGHTA and CDR2 FQGTGA. The CDR3 consists of 15 residues. Trimming left V 5 bases short and J 4 bases short, with 15 bases between. The DNA of the CDR3 is TGTGCCAGCAGCCTGGGTGGTACCGCTTACAATGAGCAGTTCTTC. Protein sequence: CASSLGGTAYNEQFF. Based on the CDR3 plus reference TRBV7-3 and TRBJ2-1, the full variable domain is GAGVSQTPSNKVTEKGKYVELRCDPISGHTALYWYRQSLGQGPEFLIYFQGTGAADDSGLPNDRFFAVRPEGSVSTLKIQRTERGDSAVYLCASSLGGTAYNEQFFGPGTRLTVL.

The chain has TRBV6-5 and TRBJ1-1, with unresolved D. CDR3 length equals 13 residues. Germline assignment: CDR1 MNHEY and CDR2 SVGAGI. Trimming removed 6 bases at V and 1 base at J, with 9 bases between. The CDR3 sequence: CASSPDPNTEAFF. The CDR3 bases are TGTGCCAGCAGCCCCGACCCGAACACTGAAGCTTTCTTT.

This clone was seen just once. This chain links TRBV2 with TRBJ2-4; 7 bases match TRBD2. This CDR3 spans 14 amino acids. V shed 6 bases, J shed 4 bases, and the junction held 6 bases outside the gene matches. CDR1 is SNHLY, CDR2 FYNNEI, per germline. The CDR3 bases are TGTGCCAGCAGGGGGAGGGGCGGGAAAAACATTCAGTACTTC. Translated, it gives CASRGRGGKNIQYF.

V usage is TRBV7-9 and J usage is TRBJ2-1, with D perhaps being TRBD1 or TRBD2 (6 bases each). Germline loops: CDR1 SEHNR, CDR2 FQNEAQ (reference sequence). Trimming removed 8 bases from V and 4 bases from J, with 18 bases in between. The CDR3 extends over 15 amino acids. The CDR3 reads CASSAKTGLYNEQFF. As DNA, the CDR3 is TGTGCCAGCTCAGCGAAGACAGGACTATACAATGAGCAGTTCTTC. Using reference TRBV7-9 and TRBJ2-1 for the parts outside the CDR3, the full variable domain is DTGVSQNPRHKITKRGQNVTFRCDPISEHNRLYWYRQTLGQGPEFLTYFQNEAQLEKSRLLSDRFSAERPKGSFSTLEIQRTEQGDSAMYLCASSAKTGLYNEQFFGPGTRLTVL.

The V and J genes are TRBV6-6 and TRBJ2-5; unclear D gene. Trimming removed 0 bases at V and 1 base at J, with 9 bases between. The CDR3 is 15 residues long. The germline CDR1 and CDR2 sequences are MNHNY and SVGAGI (reference sequence). CDR3 DNA sequence: TGTGCCAGCAGTTACTCTAGCTCCGGCCAAGAGACCCAGTACTTC. This encodes CASSYSSSGQETQYF.